This T cell receptor beta chain appears in the sequencing data of a study of blood T cell repertoires in COVID-19. In the study overall: Sites across the United States, Italy and Spain contributed samples from acute and convalescent COVID-19. In each case, the material was cDNA or gDNA derived from T cells, B-cell-depleted T cells, or PBMCs.

The CDR3 runs 12 residues. CDR1 and CDR2 (germline): SNHLY, FYNNEI. Trimming removed 5 bases from V and 6 bases from J; junction bases left unmatched: 4. Using immunoSEQ multiplex PCR, the repertoire was profiled, and TCRdb retains in-frame clones only, with some absent. The sample shows about 280,000 clones, 70% to 90% of them seen only once. The sequencing input was peripheral blood. The TCR originated in a woman between 65 and 79 years old with acute or convalescent COVID-19. The V and J genes are TRBV2 and TRBJ2-7, with TRBD1 identical over 7 bases. The CDR3 bases are TGTGCCAGCAGTTTCACAGGGGTCGAGCAGTACTTC. Its protein is CASSFTGVEQYF.